This T cell receptor beta chain was sequenced for a study of CD8+CD57+ T cells in acquired aplastic anemia. Patients included in sequencing had previously demonstrated CD8+CD57+ cell expansion by flow cytometry. The V and J ends lost 5 bases and 1 base, in that order; junction bases with no gene match: 5. The CDR3 totals 14 residues. The germline CDR1 and CDR2 sequences are SGHNT and YYREEE (reference sequence). Genomic DNA served as template for TCR beta VDJ and CDR3 profiling. TCRdb reanalysed the reads using MiXCR and keeps one entry per CDR3 protein. This sample carries approximately 220,000 distinct CDR3 sequences, roughly 50% of them seen once, and the ten largest clones take 20%. The sample holds a few counts of this clonotype.

This clonotype was sampled from a human donor with aplastic anemia. Sequencing was done on a sample of sorted CD4+, CD8+, or CD8+CD57+ T cells (not recorded which) from PBMCs. This sequence joins TRBV5-4 and TRBJ2-5, with 7 bases aligning to TRBD1. CDR3 DNA sequence: TGTGCCAGCAGGACAGGGCTACTCCAAGAGACCCAGTACTTC. Protein: CASRTGLLQETQYF. The whole variable domain, filled in from reference TRBV5-4 and TRBJ2-5, reads ETGVTQSPTHLIKTRGQQVTLRCSSQSGHNTVSWYQQALGQGPQFIFQYYREEENGRGNFPPRFSGLQFPNYSSELNVNALELDDSALYLCASRTGLLQETQYFGPGTRLLVL.